This T cell receptor (beta chain) was sequenced for a study of cytomegalovirus exposure and HLA in healthy donors. Study observations and caveats: Researchers reported that a few CMV-associated chains were confirmed in vitro as CMV antigen-specific. Reports described diagnosis of cytomegalovirus status by the classifier as highly specific and sensitive. The investigators catalogued under 200 TCR beta chains as cytomegalovirus-associated.

Note on this clone: Antigen unknown.

There are 18 residues in the CDR3. Trimming removed 1 base from V and 5 bases from J, with 24 bases in between. The germline V gene encodes CDR1 SGHNT and CDR2 YENEEA. Clones were read by immunoSEQ multiplex PCR, and TCRdb kept only the in-frame ones, dropping some. This table has 150,000 to 200,000 clones, roughly 84% appearing once. This clonotype was obtained from a man under 40 in good health and CMV-seropositive. Material for sequencing was PBMCs. V usage is TRBV11-3 and J usage is TRBJ2-7, with D possibly matching TRBD2 (6 bases). The CDR3 protein is CASSLGGTVAKGSDEQYF. In nucleotides, the CDR3 is TGTGCCAGCAGCTTAGGGGGGACTGTTGCAAAAGGCAGCGACGAGCAGTACTTC. Variable domain in full (rest from reference TRBV11-3 and TRBJ2-7): EAGVVQSPRYKIIEKKQPVAFWCNPISGHNTLYWYLQNLGQGPELLIRYENEEAVDDSQLPKDRFSAERLKGVDSTLKIQPAELGDSAVYLCASSLGGTVAKGSDEQYFGPGTRLTVT.